The 32 T cell receptor beta chains below all came from one sample that was sequenced in a study of T cells in Graves' hyperthyroidism and ophthalmopathy. TCR beta CDR3 sequences were amplified from RNA transcripts. The TCR CDR3 was amplified in a first-round RT-PCR using the HTBI primer set. One entry per CDR3 protein, called by TCRdb with MiXCR from the multiplex PCR reads. The sample holds 250,000 to 400,000 distinct CDR3 sequences, roughly an eighth seen once. Input material: blood. These receptors were obtained from a woman between 35 and 50 years old with Graves' ophthalmopathy.

Many counts were recorded for this clonotype. The chain couples TRBV27 to TRBJ1-5; D remains unclear. V lost 9 bases, J lost 5 bases, and 8 bases lay in between. Germline V lookup: CDR1 MNHEY, CDR2 SMNVEV (reference sequence). CDR3 length: 11 amino acids. DNA for the CDR3: TGTGCCAGGAGTGGAGATCAGCCCCAGCATTTT. Its protein product is CARSGDQPQHF.

The genes are TRBV7-9 and TRBJ2-3; the match to TRBD2 covers 14 bases. This CDR3 has 16 residues. Germline CDR1 is SEHNR and CDR2 is FQNEAQ (reference sequence). Trimming took 3 bases from V and 4 from J; bases not matched to a gene: 3. The CDR3 sequence: CASSFRTSGRSDTQYF. The CDR3 coding sequence is TGTGCCAGCAGCTTCAGGACTAGCGGGAGGTCAGATACGCAGTATTTT.

The sample holds a few counts of this clonotype. The CDR3 protein is CSARAGGHYEQYF. The CDR3 coding sequence is TGCAGTGCTAGGGCAGGGGGTCACTACGAGCAGTACTTC. The gene calls are TRBV20-1 and TRBJ2-7; 7 positions match TRBD1. CDR1 is DFQATT, CDR2 SNEGSKA, per germline (reference sequence). The CDR3 extends over 13 amino acids. Losses at the gene ends were 3 bases for V and 3 bases for J; bases not matched to a gene: 5.

Many counts were recorded for this clonotype. The chain joins TRBV7-9 to TRBJ2-5; TRBD2 matches at 8 bases. The V gene end was trimmed by 3 bases and the J gene end by 2 bases; junction bases not matched to a gene: 5. Germline CDR1 reads SEHNR; CDR2 reads FQNEAQ (reference sequence). This CDR3 contains 15 residues. The CDR3 DNA sequence: TGTGCCAGCAGCTTCGGGAGGGCACATCAAGAGACCCAGTACTTC. Translation gives CASSFGRAHQETQYF.

There are many counts of this clonotype. The chain employs TRBV6-1 and TRBJ2-7; 7 bases map to TRBD2. This CDR3 comprises 17 residues. The V gene end was trimmed by 8 bases and the J gene end by 6 bases; junction bases not matched to a gene: 22. Per the germline V gene, CDR1 is MNHNS and CDR2 is SASEGT. The CDR3, as DNA: TGTGCCAGCGCCCGAGGGGAGATTGCTCGGGAGCGGGGCGAGCAGTACTTC. This translates into CASARGEIARERGEQYF.

This clonotype was observed a few times. The V and J genes are TRBV3-1 and TRBJ2-2, with 9 bases matching TRBD2. Germline trimming cut 5 bases from V and 7 bases from J; bases unmatched to any gene: 2. Germline values: CDR1 LGHDT, CDR2 YNNKEL (reference sequence). This CDR3 has 13 residues. CDR3 coding DNA: TGTGCCAGCAGCGCGGGAGGGTTCGGGGAGCTGTTTTTT. Encoded protein: CASSAGGFGELFF.

The gene calls are TRBV10-2 and TRBJ2-2, with D unclear. Per the germline V gene, CDR1 is WSHSY and CDR2 is SAAADI. This CDR3 region has 12 residues. Trimming removed 4 bases from V and 6 bases from J, with 6 bases in between. The CDR3 protein is CASSAGPGELFF. Written as DNA, the CDR3 is TGCGCCAGCAGTGCTGGGCCCGGGGAGCTGTTTTTT.

This chain joins TRBV30 and TRBJ1-3; 7 bases are a match to TRBD1. This CDR3 is 13 amino acids long. Germline values: CDR1 GTSNPN, CDR2 SVGIG (reference sequence). The V gene end was trimmed by 7 bases and the J gene end by 4 bases; junction bases not matched to a gene: 7. The CDR3 DNA reads TGTGCCTTAACAGGGGTACGGGGAAACACCATATATTTT. Protein sequence: CALTGVRGNTIYF.

This clonotype was found many times. The chain joins TRBV2 to TRBJ1-4, with D unclear. From germline, CDR1 is SNHLY and CDR2 FYNNEI. With 11 bases removed from V and 6 bases from J, the gap between germline ends came to 16 bases. This CDR3 comprises 13 residues. The CDR3 DNA follows: TGTGCCGCGAGAGCGATTAAGGATGAAAAACTGTTTTTT. Amino acids: CAARAIKDEKLFF.

This clonotype came up many times. This chain's CDR3 is CSADPGATNEKLFF. For the CDR3, the DNA is TGCAGTGCTGATCCAGGGGCAACTAATGAAAAACTGTTTTTT. The rearrangement links TRBV20-1 to TRBJ1-4, with TRBD1 as a possible D gene (6 bases). The germline gives CDR1 DFQATT, CDR2 SNEGSKA (reference sequence). This CDR3 is 14 amino acids long. Deletions cut 5 bases from V and 0 bases from J, with 10 bases between.

This clonotype was recorded at least ten times. This chain connects TRBV12-3 or TRBV12-4 to TRBJ2-7; D remains ambiguous. The V and J ends lost 6 bases and 7 bases respectively, with 13 bases between them. This CDR3 is 12 amino acids long. CDR3 loop: CASSRGVGEQYF. The CDR3 coding sequence is TGTGCCAGCAGCCGTGGGGTGGGGGAGCAGTACTTC.

This clonotype was recorded at least ten times. This chain connects TRBV11-2 to TRBJ2-5, with TRBD2 matching over 11 bases. Germline V gives CDR1 SGHAT, CDR2 FQNNGV. The trim removed 5 bases at V and 13 bases at J, leaving 6 bases unmatched. CDR3 length equals 12 residues. CDR3 amino acids: CASSGLAGVAYF. Here the CDR3 DNA reads TGTGCCAGCAGCGGACTAGCGGGCGTGGCGTACTTC.

A word on this clonotype: This may stem from a read error, because a much larger clone lies one nucleotide away. J is TRBJ2-7 and V is TRBV6-1, with 8 bases identical to TRBD2. This CDR3 is built from 19 residues. With 7 bases clipped from V and 0 bases from J, the junction kept 20 bases outside the gene matches. Germline assignment: CDR1 MNHNS and CDR2 SASEGT. The CDR3 sequence is CASTGKRLARGVSSYEQYF. CDR3 in DNA: TGTGCCAGCACGGGAAAACGACTAGCGAGGGGTGTCAGCTCCTACGAGCAGTACTTC.

This clonotype was detected many times. This rearrangement joins TRBV3-1 to TRBJ1-1; D possibly corresponds to TRBD1 (6 bases). The CDR3 contains 15 residues. Germline-derived CDR1 and CDR2 are LGHDT and YNNKEL (reference sequence). Trimming pared 1 base from V and 5 bases from J, leaving 14 bases between. The CDR3 here is CASSQGAGAGTEAFF. CDR3 coding DNA: TGTGCCAGCAGCCAAGGGGCAGGGGCGGGGACTGAAGCTTTCTTT.

Ten or more counts support this clonotype. This chain uses TRBV25-1 with TRBJ2-1, with 8 positions matching TRBD2. Germline CDR1 reads MGHDK; CDR2 reads SYGVNS. The V segment lost 5 bases and the J segment 6 bases; nucleotides outside the gene matches: 6. The CDR3 contains 14 residues. As DNA, the CDR3 is TGTGCCAGCAGTCCCAGCGGGAGAAGCAATGAGCAGTTCTTC. Amino acid sequence: CASSPSGRSNEQFF. Drawing the rest from reference TRBV25-1 and TRBJ2-1, the complete variable domain is EADIYQTPRYLVIGTGKKITLECSQTMGHDKMYWYQQDPGMELHLIHYSYGVNSTEKGDLSSESTVSRIRTEHFPLTLESARPSHTSQYLCASSPSGRSNEQFFGPGTRLTVL.

This chain connects TRBV20-1 to TRBJ2-1, with no clear D. CDR3 length: 14 residues. Trimming took off 6 bases at V and 5 bases at J, with 17 bases between the two ends. CDR1 and CDR2 from the germline V gene are DFQATT and SNEGSKA (reference sequence). Here the CDR3 DNA reads TGCAGTGCCTCCGACCTTAGATCAAACAATGAGCAGTTCTTC. Translated: CSASDLRSNNEQFF.

There are many counts of this clonotype. This chain joins TRBV29-1 and TRBJ1-1; 8 bases line up with TRBD1. V lost 4 bases and J lost 6; bases outside the gene matches: 7. The germline V gene has CDR1 SQVTM and CDR2 ANQGSEA. The CDR3 totals 13 residues. The CDR3 coding sequence is TGCAGCGTTGGCCAGGGGGCGATCCCTGAAGCTTTCTTT. Residues: CSVGQGAIPEAFF.

This clonotype was observed at least ten times. V is TRBV7-9 and J is TRBJ2-1; D remains ambiguous. V was trimmed by 0 bases and J by 10 bases, leaving 7 bases between them. This CDR3 contains 12 residues. Germline assignment: CDR1 SEHNR and CDR2 FQNEAQ (reference sequence). The DNA for the CDR3 is TGTGCCAGCAGCTTAGCGCTGGTGGAGCAGTTCTTC. It codes for CASSLALVEQFF. Full variable domain (remainder filled in from reference TRBV7-9 and TRBJ2-1): DTGVSQNPRHKITKRGQNVTFRCDPISEHNRLYWYRQTLGQGPEFLTYFQNEAQLEKSRLLSDRFSAERPKGSFSTLEIQRTEQGDSAMYLCASSLALVEQFFGPGTRLTVL.

This clonotype appeared many times. The V and J genes are TRBV12-3 or TRBV12-4 and TRBJ1-3, with D perhaps matching TRBD1 (5 bases). Trimming cost V 5 bases and J 2 bases, with 13 bases left between them. CDR3 size: 15 residues. CDR3 residues: CASSPPVGAGNTIYF. The CDR3 DNA reads as TGTGCCAGCAGTCCCCCGGTGGGGGCTGGAAACACCATATATTTT.

This clonotype was found many times. V is TRBV11-3 and J is TRBJ2-5; TRBD2 matches at 8 bases. Germline V gene sequence: CDR1 SGHNT, CDR2 YENEEA. This CDR3 has 15 amino acids. Germline trimming cut 3 bases from V and 2 bases from J; bases unmatched to any gene: 5. CDR3 coding DNA: TGTGCCAGCAGCTTCGCGGGGGGCCCTCAAGAGACCCAGTACTTC. It codes for CASSFAGGPQETQYF.

The chain combines TRBV28 with TRBJ1-2, with a possible D match to TRBD1 (5 bases). V was pared by 6 bases and J by 8 bases, with 19 bases between. Germline values: CDR1 MDHEN, CDR2 SYDVKM. The CDR3 extends over 14 amino acids. The CDR3 DNA reads as TGTGCCAGCAGGCAAACAGGTCTCTACCGGGGCTACACCTTC. Protein product: CASRQTGLYRGYTF.

The table lists this clonotype with a few counts. The chain carries TRBV4-1 and TRBJ2-7; TRBD1 matches at 11 bases. J gave up 1 base and V 4 bases, and 6 bases lay outside the gene matches. CDR1 is MGHRA, CDR2 YSYEKL, per germline. The CDR3 runs to 16 residues. The CDR3 region has the DNA TGCGCCAGCAGCCTTTCGGGACAGGGGGATTCCTACGAGCAGTACTTC. Amino acids: CASSLSGQGDSYEQYF.

The rearrangement links TRBV3-1 to TRBJ1-6, with unresolved D. This CDR3 comprises 15 residues. The germline V gene has CDR1 LGHDT and CDR2 YNNKEL (reference sequence). V was clipped by 0 bases and J by 7 bases, with 10 bases between them. CDR3 nucleotides: TGTGCCAGCAGCCAAGATCGTCTGATAAATTCACCCCTCCACTTT. Amino acids: CASSQDRLINSPLHF.

Ten or more counts support this clonotype. V usage is TRBV15 and J usage is TRBJ2-1, with 7 bases identical to TRBD2. With V trimmed by 2 bases and J by 8 bases, 3 bases remained unmatched. This CDR3 has 13 amino acids. Germline CDR1 and CDR2: LNHNV and YYDKDF (reference sequence). The CDR3 spells CATSRSSGYEQFF. In nucleotides, the CDR3 is TGTGCCACCAGCAGAAGTAGCGGGTATGAGCAGTTCTTC.

This clonotype was seen a few times. The chain links TRBV9 to TRBJ2-7; D is perhaps TRBD2 (5 bases). Trimming removed 4 bases at V and 6 bases at J, with 14 bases between. CDR1 is SGDLS, CDR2 YYNGEE, per germline. This CDR3 is 13 amino acids long. CDR3 sequence (DNA): TGTGCCAGCAGCCGAGGGATCTGGCCCGAGCAGTACTTC. This gives the protein CASSRGIWPEQYF.

This clonotype was counted ten times or more. The genes are TRBV2 and TRBJ1-1; unclear D gene. The V and J ends lost 6 bases and 5 bases respectively, with 10 bases between them. There are 12 residues in the CDR3. CDR1 and CDR2 (germline): SNHLY, FYNNEI. Here the CDR3 reads CASSTVRTEAFF. The DNA for the CDR3 is TGTGCCAGCAGCACAGTCCGGACTGAAGCTTTCTTT.

This clonotype was picked up a small number of times. The genes are TRBV6-4 and TRBJ2-3, with TRBD1 matching 10 bases. V was clipped by 2 bases and J by 4 bases; unmatched bases: 0. CDR3 length: 14 residues. Germline CDR1 is MRHNA and CDR2 is SNTAGT. The CDR3 coding sequence is TGTGCCAGCAGTGACGGACAGGGGGCAGATACGCAGTATTTT. Translated: CASSDGQGADTQYF.

The sample holds a few counts of this clonotype. V and J are TRBV6-5 and TRBJ2-1, with D possibly matching TRBD2 (5 bases). The CDR3 contains 14 residues. V was pared by 0 bases and J by 12 bases, with 15 bases between. Germline CDR1 and CDR2: MNHEY and SVGAGI. In DNA, the CDR3 is TGTGCCAGCAGTTACTCGAAGGCGCTAGCTGGGCAGTTCTTC. Its translation is CASSYSKALAGQFF.

This clonotype was observed at least ten times. The chain is built from TRBV28 and TRBJ2-7, with 7 bases aligning to TRBD2. Germline lookup yields CDR1 MDHEN and CDR2 SYDVKM. The trim removed 2 bases at V and 2 bases at J, leaving 6 bases unmatched. This CDR3 comprises 15 residues. The CDR3 sequence: CASSLGASGTYEQYF. The CDR3 DNA reads as TGTGCCAGCAGTTTAGGGGCTAGCGGAACCTACGAGCAGTACTTC.

This clonotype was seen at least ten times. The chain couples TRBV2 to TRBJ1-2; TRBD1 matches at 7 bases. Germline V gives CDR1 SNHLY, CDR2 FYNNEI. With V trimmed by 7 bases and J by 1 base, 9 bases remained unmatched. The CDR3 loop spans 15 amino acids. The CDR3 coding sequence is TGTGCCAGCAACAGGGGACAGACAATTAACTATGGCTACACCTTC. This translates into CASNRGQTINYGYTF.

The chain recombines TRBV15 with TRBJ2-7, with D hard to call. The CDR3 runs to 14 residues. Germline V gene lookup returns CDR1 LNHNV and CDR2 YYDKDF (reference sequence). V was trimmed by 5 bases and J by 0 bases, leaving 11 bases between them. Written as DNA, the CDR3 is TGTGCCACCAGCGGAGCCAGGACCTCCTACGAGCAGTACTTC. As protein: CATSGARTSYEQYF.

The chain carries TRBV11-2 and TRBJ2-1, with D possibly called TRBD1 or TRBD2 (5 bases each). From germline, CDR1 is SGHAT and CDR2 FQNNGV. V was clipped by 5 bases and J by 2 bases, with 16 bases between them. CDR3 length equals 16 residues. In nucleotides, the CDR3 is TGTGCCAGCAGCCTTCAGGGCGGGCTGCCCTACAATGAGCAGTTCTTC. Protein: CASSLQGGLPYNEQFF.